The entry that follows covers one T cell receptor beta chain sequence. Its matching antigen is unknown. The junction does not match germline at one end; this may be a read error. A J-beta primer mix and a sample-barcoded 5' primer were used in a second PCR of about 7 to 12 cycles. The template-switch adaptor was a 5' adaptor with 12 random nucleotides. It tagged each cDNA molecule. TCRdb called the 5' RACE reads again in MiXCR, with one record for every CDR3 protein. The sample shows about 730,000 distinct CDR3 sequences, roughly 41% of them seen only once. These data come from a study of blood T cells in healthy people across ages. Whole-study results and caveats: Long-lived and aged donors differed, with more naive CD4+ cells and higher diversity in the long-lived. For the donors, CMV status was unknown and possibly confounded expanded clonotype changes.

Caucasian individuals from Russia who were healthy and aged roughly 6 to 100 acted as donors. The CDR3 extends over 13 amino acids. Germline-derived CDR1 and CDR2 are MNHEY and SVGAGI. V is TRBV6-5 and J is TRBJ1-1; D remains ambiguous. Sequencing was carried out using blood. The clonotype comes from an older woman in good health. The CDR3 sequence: CASGYISNTEAFF. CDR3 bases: TGTGCCAGCGGTTACATCTCGAACACTGAAGCTTTCTTT.